This T cell receptor beta chain was sequenced in a study of blood T cell repertoires in COVID-19 (dated by TCRdb to the early 2020s). Study-level background: Samples from collaborators originated in the United States, Italy and Spain and spanned both the acute and convalescent phases of COVID-19. The material from the prospective study consisted of cDNA or gDNA derived from T cells, B-cell-depleted T cells, or PBMCs. Subjects who had been exposed to COVID-19, were actively infected with it, or had recovered from it provided the deeply sampled blood TCRbeta repertoires that made up the dataset. The repertoires were released in a freely available public database meant as a resource for research on the immune response to SARS-CoV-2. Samples were obtained from the ongoing ImmuneRACE study (first 160 participants) and from some 1,300 subjects provided by 6 global collaborators. A de-identified subject ID, COVID-19 status, age in years and sex were almost always included in the sample metadata. Where HLA class I and class II types were available, the types were taken from metadata supplied by the sample provider, not from assay-based typing.

Points on this clone: Its cognate antigen has yet to be identified. It has no much larger one-base neighbor in the sample; base qualities were not kept.

Enrolling through a virtual design, the prospective study's participants ranged in age from roughly 18 to 89 years and lived across about two dozen United States geographic areas. In the prospective study, cohorts were assigned on the basis of participant-reported clinical history obtained from a screening survey and a study questionnaire. Mobile phlebotomists in the prospective study collected whole blood, serum and a nasopharyngeal or oropharyngeal swab from every participant. Participants in the prospective study had the option to provide additional blood draws and questionnaires over an approximately 2-month period. Blood samples from the prospective study were shipped frozen or at room temperature prior to DNA extraction. TCRbeta CDR3 regions were amplified from genomic DNA using the immunoSEQ Assay, a bias-controlled multiplex PCR. Regarding the original processing steps: The number of nucleated cells in each sample was estimated by amplification of reference gene primers within the assay. To quantify the absolute abundance of each unique TCRbeta CDR3 rearrangement, sequence reads were collapsed and filtered. For each sample, productive Simpson clonality was calculated as the square root of Simpson's diversity index over productive rearrangements. The source is immuneACCESS, and TCRdb retained only in-frame sequences with V and J called. Part of the clones is not carried over; for the studies checked, unresolved V genes explain less than half of this, and the remainder is unexplained. That table furnishes V, J and clone size, whereas the DNA furnished D and trimming. A total of some 150,000 clones appear in this sample, 65% to 85% of them only once. Approximately 4% of the sample belongs to the ten largest clones.

The CDR3, cysteine through phenylalanine, is 20 amino acids long. Only the CDR3 DNA stays, 60 bases, in frame from base 1. According to the germline V gene, CDR1 reads SGHRS and CDR2 reads YFSETQ. Trimming accounts for 0 bases at V and 4 bases at J, while the number of junction bases matched to no gene is 17. Results the study describes overall, beyond this receptor: Clinical and demographic metadata were provided uncurated, with the amount varying by source and participant.

The chain is assembled from TRBV5-1 and TRBJ2-7; 12 bases in the middle match TRBD2. The sequence came from a woman in her 50s in a cohort exposed to, infected with or recovered from COVID-19 (not recorded which). What was sequenced was PBMCs or T cells enriched from blood (not recorded which). For the CDR3, the sequence is CASSLVRGLAGGPAGYEQYF. The sequenced DNA is TGCGCCAGCAGCTTGGTCCGAGGGCTAGCGGGAGGGCCGGCGGGTTACGAGCAGTACTTC.